Listed below are T cell receptor beta chains from one sample, sequenced in a study of molecular identifiers for immune sequencing clone quantification. TCRdb recomputed calls from the PCR reads with MiXCR, one row per CDR3 protein. Found here are 100,000 or so distinct CDR3 sequences, around 37% of them singletons; the top ten hold approximately 9.8%. The material sequenced was naive CD8+ T cells from blood, with Jurkat cell RNA spiked in. These receptors came from a human donor in good health. Some libraries in this study had Jurkat cell RNA spiked in. Each CDR3 is given with its conserved first and last residue. Fields, in order: V gene, clone size, D gene, J gene, CDR3 protein, CDR3 DNA. A D gene is named only where the DNA matches it firmly. Part of the rows lack a size; the others show once, few, many or a class for expanded clones.

TRBV20-1	-	-	TRBJ1-5	CSAPPTGGLDQPQHF	TGCAGTGCTCCCCCGACAGGTGGGCTCGATCAGCCCCAGCATTTT
TRBV12-3/TRBV12-4	few	TRBD1	TRBJ1-2	CASRRGQGPTF	TGTGCCAGCAGGCGGGGACAGGGCCCCACCTTC
TRBV7-2	-	-	TRBJ2-7	CASSLAGGSYEQYF	TGTGCCAGCAGCTTAGCAGGGGGCTCCTACGAGCAGTACTTC
TRBV7-6	few	-	TRBJ2-1	CASSLGQGGNEQFF	TGTGCCAGCAGCTTAGGGCAGGGCGGCAATGAGCAGTTCTTC
TRBV11-2	-	-	TRBJ2-1	CASSLGRLEQFF	TGTGCCAGCAGCTTAGGAAGGCTTGAGCAGTTCTTC
TRBV12-3/TRBV12-4	many	TRBD2	TRBJ2-7	CASSFSREGLYEQYF	TGTGCCAGCAGTTTCTCGCGGGAGGGCCTTTACGAGCAGTACTTC
TRBV4-2	few	TRBD2	TRBJ2-3	CASSLRTSGATDTQYF	TGTGCCAGCAGCCTAAGGACTAGCGGCGCCACAGATACGCAGTATTTT
TRBV4-3	-	-	TRBJ2-3	CASSQEGRRADTQYF	TGCGCCAGCAGCCAAGAAGGTCGGCGGGCAGATACGCAGTATTTT
TRBV5-1	few	TRBD1	TRBJ2-7	CASSFQSGQGAGEQYF	TGCGCCAGCAGCTTTCAATCCGGACAGGGGGCTGGGGAGCAGTACTTC
TRBV3-1	-	TRBD2	TRBJ2-1	CASSQLVLRENYNEQFF	TGTGCCAGCAGCCAACTCGTATTGCGGGAGAACTACAATGAGCAGTTCTTC
TRBV6-1	many	-	TRBJ2-3	CASRPLTVLLSTDTQYF	TGTGCCAGCCGGCCGCTGACAGTCCTCCTTAGCACAGATACGCAGTATTTT
TRBV4-1	many	-	TRBJ2-7	CASSQEARVYEQYF	TGCGCCAGCAGCCAAGAGGCCAGGGTCTACGAGCAGTACTTC
TRBV7-2	many	-	TRBJ2-1	CASSRGSSYNEQFF	TGTGCCAGCAGTCGGGGGTCCTCCTACAATGAGCAGTTCTTC
TRBV27	-	TRBD1	TRBJ2-3	CASTPGQGTDTQYF	TGTGCCAGCACCCCGGGACAGGGTACAGATACGCAGTATTTT
TRBV27	many	-	TRBJ2-3	CASSPGTRLSDTQYF	TGTGCCAGCAGTCCCGGGACAAGGCTTTCAGATACGCAGTATTTT
TRBV29-1	many	-	TRBJ1-2	CSADAGPNYGYTF	TGCAGCGCCGACGCCGGACCCAACTATGGCTACACCTTC
TRBV2	few	-	TRBJ2-5	CASSQGPWETQYF	TGTGCCAGCAGCCAAGGGCCCTGGGAGACCCAGTACTTC
TRBV5-1	few	-	TRBJ2-3	CASSFALADHSTDTQYF	TGCGCCAGCAGCTTCGCCTTAGCAGACCATAGCACAGATACGCAGTATTTT
TRBV12-3/TRBV12-4	many	-	TRBJ2-4	CASGVTKNIQYF	TGTGCCAGCGGGGTTACCAAAAACATTCAGTACTTC
TRBV5-1	-	TRBD2	TRBJ2-3	CASSSAGTSPDTQYF	TGCGCCAGCAGCTCCGCCGGGACTAGCCCAGATACGCAGTATTTT
TRBV5-4	many	-	TRBJ2-5	CASSYWTGLETQYF	TGTGCCAGCAGTTACTGGACGGGCCTCGAGACCCAGTACTTC
TRBV13	few	-	TRBJ2-3	CASSARTVIADTQYF	TGTGCCAGCAGCGCACGGACCGTGATTGCAGATACGCAGTATTTT
TRBV13	-	-	TRBJ2-1	CASTAPEFEQFF	TGTGCCAGCACGGCCCCCGAGTTTGAGCAGTTCTTC
TRBV6-1	many	-	TRBJ2-5	CASSDGSGLAETQYF	TGTGCCAGCAGTGATGGATCGGGTTTAGCAGAGACCCAGTACTTC
TRBV20-1	-	-	TRBJ1-5	CSARDLFQPDSNQPQHF	TGCAGTGCTAGAGATTTGTTCCAACCGGATAGCAATCAGCCCCAGCATTTT
TRBV19	-	TRBD2	TRBJ2-1	CASSSGTSGINEQFF	TGTGCCAGTAGTTCCGGGACTAGCGGGATCAATGAGCAGTTCTTC
TRBV12-3/TRBV12-4	few	-	TRBJ1-6	CASSPAGSPLHF	TGTGCCAGCAGCCCGGCGGGTTCACCCCTCCACTTT
TRBV7-9	few	TRBD1	TRBJ1-2	CASSPSPGTGGDYGYTF	TGTGCCAGCAGCCCATCCCCCGGGACAGGGGGCGACTATGGCTACACCTTC
TRBV5-4	many	-	TRBJ1-6	CASKTGTLNSPLHF	TGTGCCAGCAAAACGGGAACCCTGAATTCACCCCTCCACTTT
TRBV10-3	many	-	TRBJ1-6	CAISEGVQGSPLHF	TGTGCCATCAGTGAGGGAGTTCAGGGTTCACCCCTCCACTTT
TRBV4-3	-	TRBD2	TRBJ2-4	CASSQDGGKNIQYF	TGCGCCAGCAGCCAAGACGGGGGGAAAAACATTCAGTACTTC
TRBV2	-	-	TRBJ2-1	CAEDQLIFPNEQFF	TGTGCCGAAGACCAGTTAATCTTCCCCAATGAGCAGTTCTTC
TRBV28	-	-	TRBJ1-2	CASGPSAVSYGYTF	TGTGCCAGCGGCCCATCGGCAGTCTCCTATGGCTACACCTTC
TRBV19	-	-	TRBJ1-5	CASSIQGKGKPQHF	TGTGCCAGTAGTATCCAGGGAAAGGGGAAACCCCAGCATTTT
TRBV4-3	-	-	TRBJ2-4	CASNQGAGKNIQYF	TGCGCCAGCAACCAAGGCGCAGGGAAAAACATTCAGTACTTC
TRBV28	few	-	TRBJ1-1	CASSFRANTEAFF	TGTGCCAGCAGTTTCAGGGCGAACACTGAAGCTTTCTTT
TRBV19	-	-	TRBJ1-5	CASTPSDSHRQPQHF	TGTGCCAGTACTCCCTCGGATTCACACCGCCAGCCCCAGCATTTT
TRBV7-9	few	-	TRBJ2-1	CASSWGDQGYNEQFF	TGTGCCAGCAGCTGGGGGGACCAAGGCTACAATGAGCAGTTCTTC
TRBV2	few	-	TRBJ2-1	CASSELAQGSYNEQFF	TGTGCCAGCAGTGAACTAGCTCAGGGCTCCTACAATGAGCAGTTCTTC
TRBV24-1	few	TRBD1	TRBJ1-2	CATSDLGQGYGYTF	TGTGCCACCAGTGATTTGGGACAGGGCTATGGCTACACCTTC
TRBV6-1	-	-	TRBJ1-1	CASSAGPGVGEAFF	TGTGCCAGCAGTGCCGGACCGGGAGTAGGTGAAGCTTTCTTT
TRBV6-5	few	-	TRBJ2-5	CASSVGELQETQYF	TGTGCCAGCAGTGTCGGGGAATTACAAGAGACCCAGTACTTC
TRBV11-2	-	-	TRBJ2-1	CASSLDKEVGHHAFF	TGTGCCAGCAGCTTAGATAAAGAAGTCGGTCATCATGCGTTCTTC
TRBV12-3/TRBV12-4	many	-	TRBJ2-2	CASSPAERLTGELFF	TGTGCCAGCAGTCCGGCCGAACGGCTGACCGGGGAGCTGTTTTTT
TRBV20-1	many	TRBD2	TRBJ2-7	CSARDLAGDYEQYF	TGCAGTGCTAGAGACCTAGCGGGAGACTACGAGCAGTACTTC
TRBV28	-	-	TRBJ2-7	CASSFPDSYRYEQYF	TGTGCCAGCAGTTTTCCCGACAGTTATCGCTACGAGCAGTACTTC
TRBV11-2	-	-	TRBJ1-4	CASSLEGTKREKLFF	TGTGCCAGCAGCTTAGAGGGTACCAAGCGGGAAAAACTGTTTTTT